This T cell receptor beta chain was identified in a study of metastatic and nonmetastatic thyroid tumors. Study in general: From malignant and benign thyroid patients, repertoires in blood and in tumor or nodule tissue were compared. Points from the study as a whole: Benign nodules reportedly had significantly lower TCR beta diversity than malignant thyroid tumors in blood and tumor.

TCRdb re-called clones via MiXCR from the PCR reads. The data hold under 55,000 clones, with under 20% observed a single time. V lost 5 bases, J lost 3 bases, and 12 bases lay in between. The CDR3 sequence is 14 residues long. CDR1 SGHNT and CDR2 YENEEA come from the germline V gene. This clone was detected ten times or more. No antigen is known for it. Every patient was untreated before thyroid surgery. The sequenced sample consisted of blood. The TCR originated in a female donor with papillary thyroid cancer or a benign thyroid nodule (not recorded which). Some clones in this sample may be carry-over from other donors' samples. V and J are TRBV11-3 and TRBJ2-3, with D perhaps matching TRBD2 (6 bases). CDR3: CASSRSGVTDTQYF. CDR3 DNA sequence: TGTGCCAGCAGCCGTTCGGGGGTAACAGATACGCAGTATTTT. Complete variable domain (other parts from reference TRBV11-3 and TRBJ2-3): EAGVVQSPRYKIIEKKQPVAFWCNPISGHNTLYWYLQNLGQGPELLIRYENEEAVDDSQLPKDRFSAERLKGVDSTLKIQPAELGDSAVYLCASSRSGVTDTQYFGPGTRLTVL.